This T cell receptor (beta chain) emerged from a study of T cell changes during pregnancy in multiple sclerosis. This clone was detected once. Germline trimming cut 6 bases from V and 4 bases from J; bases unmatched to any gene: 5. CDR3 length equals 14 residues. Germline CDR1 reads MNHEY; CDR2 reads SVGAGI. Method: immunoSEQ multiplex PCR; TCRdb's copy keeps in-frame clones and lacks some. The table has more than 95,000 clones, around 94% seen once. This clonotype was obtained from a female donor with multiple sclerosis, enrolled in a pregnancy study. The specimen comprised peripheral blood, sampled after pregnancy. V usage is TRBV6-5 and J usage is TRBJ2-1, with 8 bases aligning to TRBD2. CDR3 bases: TGTGCCAGCAGACTCGGGGGGGGGTACAATGAGCAGTTCTTC. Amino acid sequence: CASRLGGGYNEQFF.